These 15 T cell receptor beta chains came from one sample sequenced in a study of post-analysis software for immune sequencing data. General study findings and limits: TRBV5-6, TRBV5-1 and TRBV20-1 were among four or five TRBV segments more frequent in patients than controls.

Unique-molecular-identifier-tagged TCR beta cDNA libraries were used. TCRdb reprocessed the PCR reads via MiXCR and lists one record per CDR3 protein. The profile shows about 770,000 distinct CDR3 sequences, approximately 44% of them singletons. No antigen is known for these receptors. Sequencing was performed on blood. All receptors derive from a girl aged 5-17 years with multiple sclerosis.

The table lists this clonotype with a few counts. The chain joins TRBV7-2 to TRBJ2-3; TRBD1 agrees at 7 bases. Germline V gene data show CDR1 as SGHTA and CDR2 as FQGNSA. After removal of 4 bases from V and 1 base from J, the junction contained 5 bases not matched to a gene. The CDR3 has 15 amino acids. CDR3 sequence (DNA): TGTGCCAGCAGCTCCCTGACAGGGCGCACAGATACGCAGTATTTT. This codes for CASSSLTGRTDTQYF.

The rearrangement links TRBV27 to TRBJ2-2; no clear D. V lost 3 bases and J lost 4, with 12 bases in between. This CDR3 has 15 amino acids. CDR1 is MNHEY, CDR2 SMNVEV, per germline (reference sequence). As DNA, the CDR3 is TGTGCCAGCAGTTTCTGGCGCGGCGGCACCGGGGAGCTGTTTTTT. Protein: CASSFWRGGTGELFF.

Of note for this clonotype: At one of its ends the junction is not consistent with the germline gene, which may arise from a read error. The J gene is TRBJ2-7, the V gene TRBV12-3 or TRBV12-4; 7 bases are shared with TRBD1. CDR3 size: 15 residues. The CDR3 coding sequence is TGTGCCGGCAGTCTCCCCGACAGGGTGCCCTACGAGCAGTACTTC. This encodes CAGSLPDRVPYEQYF.

The chain combines TRBV24-1 with TRBJ2-7; 7 bases map to TRBD1. The CDR3 covers 14 residues. Germline V CDR1 and CDR2: KGHDR, SFDVKD. V was pared by 4 bases and J by 8 bases, with 10 bases of the junction left unmatched. The CDR3 spells CATSDPTGLGKQYF. The CDR3 DNA is TGTGCCACCAGTGACCCGACAGGGTTGGGCAAGCAGTACTTC.

Only a few counts were recorded for this clonotype. This chain connects TRBV29-1 to TRBJ2-3; D call uncertain. Per the germline V gene, CDR1 is SQVTM and CDR2 is ANQGSEA. The CDR3 runs 13 residues. The V gene lost 1 base and the J gene lost 2 bases, with 7 bases spanning the gap. As DNA, the CDR3 is TGCAGCGTTGAAGCGTGGGACACAGATACGCAGTATTTT. Protein: CSVEAWDTDTQYF.

This chain connects TRBV7-9 to TRBJ1-1; 8 bases are shared with TRBD1. Germline lookup yields CDR1 SEHNR and CDR2 FQNEAQ (reference sequence). Trimming took 4 bases from V and 3 from J; bases not matched to a gene: 7. This CDR3 contains 15 residues. The CDR3 loop reads CASSSWTGWDTEAFF. For the CDR3, the DNA is TGTGCCAGCAGCTCTTGGACAGGGTGGGACACTGAAGCTTTCTTT.

The chain joins TRBV29-1 to TRBJ2-7; TRBD1 matches at 7 bases. The CDR3 totals 14 residues. Germline lookup yields CDR1 SQVTM and CDR2 ANQGSEA. The ends lost 1 base at V and 0 bases at J; junction bases unmatched: 3. The CDR3 nucleotides read TGCAGCGTTGAAGGACAGGGAAACTCCTACGAGCAGTACTTC. Protein sequence: CSVEGQGNSYEQYF.

A word on this clonotype: A junction end diverges from the germline sequence, so it may reflect a read error. The gene calls are TRBV5-4 and TRBJ2-4; no definite D call. The CDR3 covers 13 residues. The germline V gene has CDR1 SGHNT and CDR2 YYREEE (reference sequence). The CDR3, as DNA: TGTGCCAGCAGCTTGCAGACCAAAAACATTCGGTACTTC. As protein: CASSLQTKNIRYF.

This chain links TRBV20-1 with TRBJ2-5, with 11 bases fitting TRBD1. This CDR3 region has 19 residues. CDR1 and CDR2 (germline): DFQATT, SNEGSKA (reference sequence). Unmatched junction bases numbered 18, after V lost 1 base and J lost 5 bases. As DNA, the CDR3 is TGCAGTGCTAGAGGTCGGGGACAGGGGGGCGGGACGGTTTTGGAGACCCAGTACTTC. Translating gives CSARGRGQGGGTVLETQYF.

J is TRBJ2-5 and V is TRBV18; 8 nucleotides align to TRBD2. The CDR3 loop spans 16 amino acids. Germline values: CDR1 KGHSH, CDR2 LQKENI. With 1 base clipped from V and 1 base from J, the junction kept 5 bases outside the gene matches. CDR3 nucleotides: TGTGCCAGCTCACCACGGACGGGGGGGCCCCAAGAGACCCAGTACTTC. Translated, it gives CASSPRTGGPQETQYF.

The chain joins TRBV2 to TRBJ2-1, with 7 bases lining up with TRBD2. Germline V gene lookup returns CDR1 SNHLY and CDR2 FYNNEI. The J segment lost 9 bases and the V segment lost 6 bases, leaving 8 bases of the junction unmatched. The CDR3 runs to 13 residues. The CDR3 is CASRREGSGEQFF. The CDR3 DNA reads as TGTGCCAGCAGGAGGGAGGGATCCGGTGAGCAGTTCTTC.

The gene calls are TRBV19 and TRBJ2-1, with D perhaps matching TRBD2 (6 bases). V shed 3 bases and J shed 7 bases, with 16 bases lying between them. This CDR3 region has 15 residues. The germline V gene has CDR1 LNHDA and CDR2 SQIVND (reference sequence). DNA for the CDR3: TGTGCCAGTAGTATGGAGCCCGGGAGTGATAATGAGCAGTTCTTC. It yields the protein CASSMEPGSDNEQFF.

This clonotype was found once. This rearrangement joins TRBV20-1 to TRBJ2-5, with D tentatively TRBD1 (5 bases). The DNA end is more similar to TRBJ2-7, so the J call may be wrong. The CDR3 length is 11 residues. CDR1 DFQATT and CDR2 SNEGSKA come from the germline V gene (reference sequence). The CDR3 region is CSADTGDEQYF. In DNA, the CDR3 is TGCAGTGCCGATACAGGCGACGAGCAGTACTTC.

The chain uses TRBV30 and TRBJ2-7, with unresolved D. Germline V gene lookup returns CDR1 GTSNPN and CDR2 SVGIG (reference sequence). V lost 3 bases and J lost 3, with 9 bases in between. The CDR3 length is 12 residues. CDR3 coding DNA: TGTGCCTGGAGAGGCTGGGGCTACGAGCAGTACTTC. This encodes CAWRGWGYEQYF.

The rearrangement joins TRBV12-3 or TRBV12-4 to TRBJ2-5; the match to TRBD2 covers 8 bases. V lost 5 bases and J lost 11; bases outside the gene matches: 13. The CDR3 contains 14 residues. The CDR3 here is CASSPGLASYGQYF. CDR3 nucleotide sequence: TGTGCCAGCAGTCCCGGACTAGCCTCCTACGGGCAGTACTTC.